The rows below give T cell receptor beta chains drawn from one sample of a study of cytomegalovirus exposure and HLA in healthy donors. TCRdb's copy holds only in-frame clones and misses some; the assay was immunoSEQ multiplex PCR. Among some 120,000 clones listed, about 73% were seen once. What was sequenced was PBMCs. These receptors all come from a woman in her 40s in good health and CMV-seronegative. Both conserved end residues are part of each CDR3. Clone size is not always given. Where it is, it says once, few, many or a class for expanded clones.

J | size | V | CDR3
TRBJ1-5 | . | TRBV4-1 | CASSQDRTGVQPQHF
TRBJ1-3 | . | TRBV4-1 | CASSQGLTGTNTIYF
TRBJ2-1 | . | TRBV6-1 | CASSIAGGFNEQFF
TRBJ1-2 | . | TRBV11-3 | CASSLDRDPFPGYTF
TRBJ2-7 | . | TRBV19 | CASSKSVAGYEQYF
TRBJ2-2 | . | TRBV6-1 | CASSPGLAGAGELFF
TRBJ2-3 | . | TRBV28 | CASSFPGADTQYF
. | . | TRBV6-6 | CASSHGTGRSYEQYF
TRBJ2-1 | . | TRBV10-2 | CATASGRANEQFF
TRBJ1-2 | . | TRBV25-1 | CASSPPGDYGYTF
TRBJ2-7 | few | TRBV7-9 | CASSLTSGIKDEQYF
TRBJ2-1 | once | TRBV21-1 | CASSGTSGRAFDEQFF
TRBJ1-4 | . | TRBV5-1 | CASSLGQGGEKLFF
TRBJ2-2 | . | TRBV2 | CASSQITGELFF
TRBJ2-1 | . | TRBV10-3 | CATGLAGGQSSYNEQFF
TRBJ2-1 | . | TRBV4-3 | CASSQDLYGRRNEQFF
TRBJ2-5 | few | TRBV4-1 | CASSQLGLAGRETQYF
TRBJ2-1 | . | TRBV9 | CASSVAGGPGNEQFF
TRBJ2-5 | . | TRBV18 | CASSPQAGKETQYF
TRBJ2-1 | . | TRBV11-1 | CASRLSPHPDEQFF
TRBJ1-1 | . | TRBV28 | CASIFGNTEAFF
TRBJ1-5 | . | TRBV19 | CASLQQTGGTDQPQHF
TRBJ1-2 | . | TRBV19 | CASSPGGTSGGYTF
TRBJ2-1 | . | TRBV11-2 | CASSLVRGRYNEQFF
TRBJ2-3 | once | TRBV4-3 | CASSQVGQGTDTQYF
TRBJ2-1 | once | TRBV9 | CASSVFGSYNEQFF
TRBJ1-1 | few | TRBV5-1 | CASSLAGGADEAFF
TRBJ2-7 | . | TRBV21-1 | CASSKPGGTRHEQYF
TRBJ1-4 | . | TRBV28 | CASRPLGSGTNEKLFF
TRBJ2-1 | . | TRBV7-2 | CASRSSGRTYNEQFF
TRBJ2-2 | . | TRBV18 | CASSPQGPGELFF
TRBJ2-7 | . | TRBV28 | CASRHKGGPYEQYF
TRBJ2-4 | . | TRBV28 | CATGGLAGGRRKNIQYF
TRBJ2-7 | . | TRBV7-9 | CASSRNSGAYEQYF
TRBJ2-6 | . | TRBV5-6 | CAGGNRGLSGANVLTF
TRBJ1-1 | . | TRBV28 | CASSRYMWEEAFF
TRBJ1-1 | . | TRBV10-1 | CASSETGGPPEAFF